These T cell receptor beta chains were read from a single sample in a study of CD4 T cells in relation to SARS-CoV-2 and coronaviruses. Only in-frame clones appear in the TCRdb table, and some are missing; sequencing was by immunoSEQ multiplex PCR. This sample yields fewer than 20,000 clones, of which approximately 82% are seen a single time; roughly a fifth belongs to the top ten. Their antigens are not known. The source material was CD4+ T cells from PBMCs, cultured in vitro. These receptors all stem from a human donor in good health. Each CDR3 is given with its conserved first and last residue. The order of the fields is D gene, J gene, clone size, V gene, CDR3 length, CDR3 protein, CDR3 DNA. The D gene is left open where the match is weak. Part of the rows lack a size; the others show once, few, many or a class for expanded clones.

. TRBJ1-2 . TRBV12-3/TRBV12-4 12 CASSFGGYGYTF TGTGCCAGCAGTTTTGGCGGCTATGGCTACACCTTC
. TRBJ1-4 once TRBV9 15 CASSPGQTTNEKLFF TGTGCCAGCAGCCCTGGACAGACAACTAATGAAAAACTGTTTTTT
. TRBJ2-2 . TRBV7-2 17 CASSLDFPAANTGELFF TGTGCCAGCAGCTTAGATTTTCCAGCGGCGAACACCGGGGAGCTGTTTTTT
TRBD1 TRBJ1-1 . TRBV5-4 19 CASSRKNRDRGPVNTEAFF TGTGCCAGCAGCCGGAAAAACCGGGACAGGGGGCCGGTGAACACTGAAGCTTTCTTT
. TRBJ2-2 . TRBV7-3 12 CASSSLTGELFF TGTGCCAGCAGCTCCCTCACCGGGGAGCTGTTTTTT
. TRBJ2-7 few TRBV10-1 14 CASSEILGSYEQYF TGCGCCAGCAGTGAAATATTAGGCAGCTACGAGCAGTACTTC
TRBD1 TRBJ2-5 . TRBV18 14 CASSPLTGEETQYF TGTGCCAGCTCACCCCTGACAGGGGAAGAGACCCAGTACTTC
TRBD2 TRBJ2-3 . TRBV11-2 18 CASSLEWGAGGPRDTQYF TGTGCCAGCAGCTTAGAGTGGGGAGCGGGAGGTCCGCGGGATACGCAGTATTTT
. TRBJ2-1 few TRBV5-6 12 CASSLMTNEQFF TGTGCCAGCAGCTTGATGACGAATGAGCAGTTCTTC
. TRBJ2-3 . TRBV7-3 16 CASSRQASDSTDTQYF TGTGCCAGCAGCCGACAAGCTAGCGACAGCACAGATACGCAGTATTTT
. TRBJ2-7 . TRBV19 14 CASSIGPGIYEQYF TGTGCCAGTAGTATAGGTCCGGGAATCTACGAGCAGTACTTC
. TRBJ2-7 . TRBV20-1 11 CSASWGDEQYF TGCAGTGCTAGTTGGGGAGACGAGCAGTACTTC
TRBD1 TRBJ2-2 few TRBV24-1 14 CATSGTGFAGELFF TGTGCCACCAGCGGGACAGGGTTTGCCGGGGAGCTGTTTTTT
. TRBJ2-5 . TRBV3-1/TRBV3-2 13 CASSHGTTETQYF TGTGCCAGCAGCCACGGGACGACGGAGACCCAGTACTTC
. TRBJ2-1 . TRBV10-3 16 CAISESIGTRGNEQFF TGTGCCATCAGTGAGTCGATAGGGACTCGAGGGAATGAGCAGTTCTTC
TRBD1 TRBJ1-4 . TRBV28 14 CAITSGTEREKLFF TGTGCCATCACATCCGGGACAGAAAGAGAAAAACTGTTTTTT
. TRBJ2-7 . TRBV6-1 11 CASSPLFEQYF TGTGCCAGCAGCCCCCTTTTCGAGCAGTACTTC
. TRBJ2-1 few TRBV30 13 CAWKERPYNEQFF TGTGCCTGGAAAGAGCGGCCTTACAATGAGCAGTTCTTC
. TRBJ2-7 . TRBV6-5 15 CASSSVEGLHYEQYF TGTGCCAGCAGTTCCGTCGAGGGCCTACACTACGAGCAGTACTTC
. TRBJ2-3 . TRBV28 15 CASSLLQGLTDTQYF TGTGCCAGCAGTTTATTACAGGGTTTAACAGATACGCAGTATTTT
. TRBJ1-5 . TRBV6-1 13 CASSDYSNQPQHF TGTGCCAGCAGTGATTATAGCAATCAGCCCCAGCATTTT
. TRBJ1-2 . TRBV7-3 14 CASSSPDRNYGYTF TGTGCCAGCAGCTCCCCCGACAGAAACTATGGCTACACCTTC
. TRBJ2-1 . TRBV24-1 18 CATSDSGSGQGVNNEQFF TGTGCCACCAGTGATTCGGGCAGCGGCCAGGGAGTTAACAATGAGCAGTTCTTC
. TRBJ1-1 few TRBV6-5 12 CASKTRGTEAFF TGTGCCAGCAAAACAAGGGGGACTGAAGCTTTCTTT
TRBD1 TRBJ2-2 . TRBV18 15 CASSSGQVNTGELFF TGTGCCAGCTCAAGTGGACAGGTGAACACCGGGGAGCTGTTTTTT
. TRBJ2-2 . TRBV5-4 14 CASSLAGNTGELFF TGTGCCAGCAGCTTGGCAGGGAACACCGGGGAGCTGTTTTTT
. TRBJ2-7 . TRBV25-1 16 CASSDAGGVLIYEQYF TGTGCCAGCAGTGACGCTGGGGGCGTCCTGATATACGAGCAGTACTTC
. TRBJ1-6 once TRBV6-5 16 CASSYSSQASNSPLHF TGTGCCAGCAGTTACTCGTCTCAGGCCAGCAATTCACCCCTCCACTTT
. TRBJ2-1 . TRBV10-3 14 CATRPSADYNEQFF TGTGCCACCCGCCCCAGCGCAGACTACAATGAGCAGTTCTTC
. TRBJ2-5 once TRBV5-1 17 CASSSERAGSFVGTQYF TGCGCCAGCAGTTCGGAAAGGGCAGGGAGCTTCGTGGGGACCCAGTACTTC
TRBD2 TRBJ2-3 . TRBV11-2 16 CASSFLAGGDTDTQYF TGTGCCAGCAGCTTTCTAGCGGGAGGGGACACAGATACGCAGTATTTT
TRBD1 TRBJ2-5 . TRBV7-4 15 CASSLGTGGKETQYF TGTGCCAGCAGCTTAGGGACAGGGGGGAAAGAGACCCAGTACTTC
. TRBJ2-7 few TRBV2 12 CASSGSLGEQYF TGTGCCAGCAGTGGCAGTTTGGGGGAGCAGTACTTC
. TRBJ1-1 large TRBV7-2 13 CASSPYINTEAFF TGTGCCAGCAGCCCGTACATTAACACTGAAGCTTTCTTT
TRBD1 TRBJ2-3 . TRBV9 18 CASSAPRILGQSTDTQYF TGTGCCAGCAGCGCACCCCGTATCTTGGGACAGAGCACAGATACGCAGTATTTT
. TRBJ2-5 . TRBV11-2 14 CASSLMRGTETQYF TGTGCCAGCAGCTTAATGAGGGGGACGGAGACCCAGTACTTC